The 20 T cell receptor beta chains listed next were all sequenced from one sample in a study of blood T cell repertoires in COVID-19. The method was immunoSEQ multiplex PCR; TCRdb's version includes in-frame clones alone and lacks a portion of them. The profile covers some 160,000 clones, with roughly 90% appearing a single time and approximately 7% taken by the ten largest. The material sequenced was PBMCs or T cells enriched from blood (not recorded which). These TCRs come from a woman in her forties or fifties who had recovered from COVID-19.

This clone has just a few counts. CDR3 DNA sequence: TGTGCCAGCTCCCCGATGGACGGGGGAAATACGCAGTATTTT. Its translation: CASSPMDGGNTQYF. This chain links TRBV18 with TRBJ2-3; maybe TRBD2 (6 bases). This CDR3 has 14 residues. V gave up 6 bases and J gave up 7 bases, with 17 bases separating them. Germline CDR1 reads KGHSH; CDR2 reads LQKENI.

In DNA form, the CDR3 reads TGTGCCAGCAGCTCCTACGGGGGGGCCCCAGAGACCCAGTACTTC. Translating gives CASSSYGGAPETQYF. V and J are TRBV9 and TRBJ2-5; 8 bases fit TRBD2. V lost 4 bases and J lost 4; bases outside the gene matches: 9. CDR3 length: 15 amino acids. The germline V gene has CDR1 SGDLS and CDR2 YYNGEE.

CDR3 sequence reads: CASSMRQGNSGNTIYF. The CDR3 DNA follows: TGTGCCAGCAGCATGAGACAGGGTAACTCCGGAAACACCATATATTTT. The chain is built from TRBV7-8 and TRBJ1-3, with 7 bases aligning to TRBD1. V was pared by 5 bases and J by 4 bases, with 11 bases of the junction left unmatched. The CDR3 extends over 16 amino acids. From germline, CDR1 is SGHVS and CDR2 FQNEAQ.

The chain joins TRBV18 to TRBJ1-1; 8 nucleotides agree with TRBD1. Trimming removed 4 bases from V and 5 bases from J; junction bases left unmatched: 12. The CDR3 is 16 amino acids. Germline V CDR1 and CDR2: KGHSH, LQKENI. The CDR3, as DNA: TGTGCCAGCTCACGCCCGGGGCAGGGGGCGAATACTGAAGCTTTCTTT. It translates to CASSRPGQGANTEAFF.

This chain connects TRBV21-1 to TRBJ1-3; the table's TRBD1 call for D was not verified on the DNA. TRBV21-1 is reported as a pseudogene. The CDR3 has 17 amino acids. The CDR3 DNA sequence: TGTGCCAGCAGCGGCCGGGACAGGGGATACTCTGGAAACACCATATATTTT. Translating gives CASSGRDRGYSGNTIYF.

This chain links TRBV5-1 with TRBJ2-2, with a possible D match to TRBD1 (6 bases). V was pared by 2 bases and J by 1 base, with 9 bases between. This CDR3 contains 15 residues. Germline assignment: CDR1 SGHRS and CDR2 YFSETQ. The CDR3: CASSLRDMNTGELFF. The CDR3 coding sequence is TGCGCCAGCAGCTTAAGGGACATGAACACCGGGGAGCTGTTTTTT.

V usage is TRBV19 and J usage is TRBJ1-2; TRBD1 aligns across 7 bases. Looked up from germline, CDR1 is LNHDA and CDR2 is SQIVND (reference sequence). Germline trimming cut 6 bases from V and 7 bases from J; bases unmatched to any gene: 20. The CDR3 loop spans 17 amino acids. CDR3 nucleotide sequence: TGTGCCAGTAGGGCTTTACCCGCGGACAGGCGTCTTCTTGGCTACACCTTC. It translates to CASRALPADRRLLGYTF. Full variable domain (remainder filled in from reference TRBV19 and TRBJ1-2): DGGITQSPKYLFRKEGQNVTLSCEQNLNHDAMYWYRQDPGQGLRLIYYSQIVNDFQKGDIAEGYSVSREKKESFPLTVTSAQKNPTAFYLCASRALPADRRLLGYTFGSGTRLTVV.

The rearrangement links TRBV27 to TRBJ1-2; 8 nucleotides agree with TRBD1. In germline, CDR1 is MNHEY, CDR2 SMNVEV (reference sequence). The trim removed 3 bases at V and 3 bases at J, leaving 6 bases unmatched. This CDR3 comprises 15 residues. CDR3 nucleotide sequence: TGTGCCAGCAGTTTCCTCGGACAGGGAGACTATGGCTACACCTTC. Encoded protein: CASSFLGQGDYGYTF.

A remark on this clone: The same CDR3 also results from other DNA sequences found in this sample. The chain carries TRBV18 and TRBJ1-1; 9 positions agree with TRBD1. Germline CDR1 reads KGHSH; CDR2 reads LQKENI. Trimming cost V 3 bases and J 8 bases; bases outside gene matches: 4. The CDR3 is made up of 13 amino acids. The CDR3 bases are TGTGCCAGCTCACCCAAACAGGGGGCGGAAGCTTTCTTT. It codes for CASSPKQGAEAFF.

The chain joins TRBV18 to TRBJ2-2; D may be TRBD2 (6 bases). The length of the CDR3 is 13 residues. The germline CDR1 and CDR2 sequences are KGHSH and LQKENI. The V end lost 5 bases, the J end lost 5 bases, and 9 bases lay between the germline ends. CDR3 sequence reads: CASSNAGTGELFF. For the CDR3, the DNA is TGTGCCAGCTCAAATGCGGGAACCGGGGAGCTGTTTTTT.

The rearrangement uses TRBV3-1 (or the pseudogene TRBV3-2) and TRBJ1-4; 9 bases map to TRBD1. The CDR3 contains 18 residues. The germline V gene encodes CDR1 LGHDT and CDR2 YNNKEL (reference sequence). Trimming removed 0 bases from V and 8 bases from J; junction bases left unmatched: 13. The CDR3 reads CASSQDTGQGSRWEKLFF. As DNA, the CDR3 is TGTGCCAGCAGCCAAGATACGGGACAGGGAAGTCGGTGGGAAAAACTGTTTTTT.

Only one count was recorded for this clone. The same CDR3 is also encoded by other DNA sequences in this sample. CDR3 in DNA: TGTGCCAGCAGCTTAGGACAGGGGCCGCCCTACGAGCAGTACTTC. Translated: CASSLGQGPPYEQYF. The rearrangement joins TRBV7-2 to TRBJ2-7; 8 bases line up with TRBD1. The CDR3 loop spans 15 amino acids. Losses at the gene ends were 1 base for V and 2 bases for J; bases not matched to a gene: 4. Germline V gene data show CDR1 as SGHTA and CDR2 as FQGNSA. The entire variable domain, with the rest obtained from reference TRBV7-2 and TRBJ2-7, is as follows: GAGVSQSPSNKVTEKGKDVELRCDPISGHTALYWYRQSLGQGLEFLIYFQGNSAPDKSGLPSDRFSAERTGGSVSTLTIQRTQQEDSAVYLCASSLGQGPPYEQYFGPGTRLTVT.

The J gene is TRBJ1-2, the V gene TRBV6-5; 9 nucleotides line up with TRBD1. Losses at the gene ends were 4 bases for V and 3 bases for J; bases not matched to a gene: 6. CDR3 length: 15 residues. Germline CDR1 MNHEY, CDR2 SVGAGI. The CDR3 loop is CASSFPGQGYYGYTF. The CDR3 region has the DNA TGTGCCAGCAGTTTCCCGGGACAGGGATACTATGGCTACACCTTC.

The chain couples TRBV30 to TRBJ2-5; tentative D call: TRBD1 (6 bases). V was clipped by 5 bases and J by 1 base, with 8 bases between them. There are 12 residues in the CDR3. Germline CDR1 and CDR2: GTSNPN and SVGIG (reference sequence). This CDR3 reads CAWDRSQETQYF. In DNA form, the CDR3 reads TGTGCCTGGGACAGGTCCCAAGAGACCCAGTACTTC.

The chain couples TRBV7-6 to TRBJ1-1; D perhaps matches TRBD1 (5 bases). CDR3 length: 15 residues. Germline CDR1 SGHVS, CDR2 FNYEAQ. The V end was cut by 4 bases, the J end by 0 bases, with 12 bases between. The CDR3 bases are TGTGCCAGCAGCTCGACAGAGATGATGAACACTGAAGCTTTCTTT. The encoded protein is CASSSTEMMNTEAFF.

The chain has TRBV7-3 and TRBJ1-2; tentatively, D is TRBD1 (5 bases). V lost 2 bases to trimming and J lost 0 bases, with 10 bases between them. The germline CDR1 and CDR2 sequences are SGHTA and FQGTGA. The CDR3 loop spans 15 amino acids. The CDR3 spells CASSLSGLTNYGYTF. For the CDR3, the DNA is TGTGCCAGCAGCTTATCGGGACTGACTAACTATGGCTACACCTTC.

Turning to this clone: This specimen includes other DNA sequences encoding the same CDR3. V usage is TRBV18 and J usage is TRBJ1-5; 7 bases are a match to TRBD1. CDR1 and CDR2 (germline): KGHSH, LQKENI. J was trimmed by 4 bases and V by 1 base; bases with no gene match: 4. The CDR3 runs to 15 residues. CDR3 in DNA: TGTGCCAGCTCACCACAGGGGGCTTCGAATCAGCCCCAGCATTTT. Its translation is CASSPQGASNQPQHF.

The chain employs TRBV3-1 (or the pseudogene TRBV3-2) and TRBJ2-1, with TRBD2 as a possible D gene (6 bases). Trimming took off 0 bases at V and 12 bases at J, with 12 bases between the two ends. Germline values: CDR1 LGHDT, CDR2 YNNKEL (reference sequence). CDR3 length: 13 residues. CDR3 nucleotides: TGTGCCAGCAGCCAAGAGGAGGGTATAGGGCAGTTCTTC. It codes for CASSQEEGIGQFF.

This rearrangement joins TRBV18 to TRBJ1-5; maybe TRBD1 (5 bases). Trimming cost V 3 bases and J 1 base, with 13 bases left between them. The germline V gene has CDR1 KGHSH and CDR2 LQKENI. This CDR3 is 16 amino acids long. The CDR3 sequence is CASSPMAGESNQPQHF. The CDR3 region has the DNA TGTGCCAGCTCACCGATGGCGGGGGAAAGCAATCAGCCCCAGCATTTT.

The chain is built from TRBV21-1 and TRBJ2-7; TRBD1 reflects the table's D call only, with no check against the DNA. TRBV21-1 is assigned pseudogene status. The CDR3 contains 14 residues. As DNA, the CDR3 is TGTGCCAGCAGCTTGGACAGGGGGTGCTACGAGCAGTACTTC. The encoded protein is CASSLDRGCYEQYF.